These 20 T cell receptor beta chains originate from one sample sequenced in a study of cytomegalovirus exposure and HLA in healthy donors. Both 60 Vbeta primers and 13 Jbeta primers went into the PCR. The table came from immunoSEQ multiplex PCR; TCRdb's copy has only in-frame clones and leaves some out. The table shows approximately 110,000 clones, with about 68% occurring only once. The sample consisted of PBMCs. The receptors shown here come from a man younger than 45 in good health and CMV-seropositive.

V usage is TRBV6-1 and J usage is TRBJ1-1; D is uncertain. This CDR3 has 14 amino acids. Germline V gene sequence: CDR1 MNHNS, CDR2 SASEGT. Trimming cost V 8 bases and J 1 base, with 14 bases left between them. This chain's CDR3 is CASGSRVTNTEAFF. The CDR3 DNA reads TGTGCCAGCGGGTCCCGGGTTACGAACACTGAAGCTTTCTTT.

The CDR3 reads CAISGQGESDGYTF. The CDR3 DNA sequence: TGTGCCATCAGCGGACAGGGGGAATCTGATGGCTACACCTTC. The chain recombines TRBV10-3 with TRBJ1-2; TRBD1 agrees at 10 bases. CDR3 length: 14 residues. Per germline, CDR1 ENHRY and CDR2 SYGVKD. The V gene end was trimmed by 6 bases and the J gene end by 6 bases; junction bases not matched to a gene: 7.

The chain couples TRBV5-1 to TRBJ1-2; 7 bases are a match to TRBD1. Germline V lookup: CDR1 SGHRS, CDR2 YFSETQ. CDR3 length: 15 amino acids. Unmatched junction bases numbered 3, after V lost 1 base and J lost 0 bases. The DNA for the CDR3 is TGCGCCAGCAGCTTGAGACAGGGCTCTAACTATGGCTACACCTTC. This encodes CASSLRQGSNYGYTF.

The genes are TRBV18 and TRBJ2-7, with TRBD1 matching over 8 bases. J gave up 2 bases and V 1 base, and 4 bases lay outside the gene matches. Germline V gives CDR1 KGHSH, CDR2 LQKENI. CDR3 length: 15 residues. The CDR3 loop is CASSPLQGATYEQYF. CDR3 bases: TGTGCCAGCTCACCACTGCAGGGGGCCACCTACGAGCAGTACTTC.

The rearrangement links TRBV5-1 to TRBJ2-7; 7 bases fit TRBD1. CDR3 size: 15 residues. Germline V gene lookup returns CDR1 SGHRS and CDR2 YFSETQ. V gave up 0 bases and J gave up 0 bases; unmatched junction bases: 3. Written as DNA, the CDR3 is TGCGCCAGCAGCTTGGGCGCAGGGGGCTCCTACGAGCAGTACTTC. Translation gives CASSLGAGGSYEQYF.

The V gene is TRBV6-1, the J gene TRBJ1-2; maybe TRBD1 (6 bases). The V and J ends lost 6 bases and 8 bases respectively, with 16 bases between them. Germline CDR1 reads MNHNS; CDR2 reads SASEGT. The CDR3 runs to 13 residues. The CDR3 region is CASRGTSVEGYTF. For the CDR3, the DNA is TGTGCCAGCAGAGGGACATCCGTAGAGGGCTACACCTTC.

The chain combines TRBV10-3 with TRBJ2-7; TRBD2 might be the D (6 bases). Germline lookup yields CDR1 ENHRY and CDR2 SYGVKD. This CDR3 has 12 amino acids. Trimming cost V 11 bases and J 6 bases, with 17 bases left between them. The CDR3 reads CACGSGPLEQYF. As DNA, the CDR3 is TGTGCCTGTGGGAGCGGGCCCCTCGAGCAGTACTTC.

The rearrangement joins TRBV9 to TRBJ2-3; 7 nucleotides match TRBD1. The CDR3 contains 14 residues. The J segment lost 3 bases and the V segment lost 0 bases, leaving 1 base of the junction unmatched. CDR1 is SGDLS, CDR2 YYNGEE, per germline. This chain's CDR3 is CASSVEGATDTQYF. The CDR3 DNA reads TGTGCCAGCAGCGTAGAGGGGGCTACAGATACGCAGTATTTT.

The gene calls are TRBV9 and TRBJ2-3, with D tentatively TRBD2 (6 bases). Between the trimmed V and J ends, which lost 5 bases and 6 bases, there was a span of 31 bases. Germline V gives CDR1 SGDLS, CDR2 YYNGEE. This CDR3 comprises 19 residues. CDR3 in DNA: TGTGCCAGCAGTGAAGGGGAGACTAGTGTGAGACGGGGCAGGGATACGCAGTATTTT. Its protein is CASSEGETSVRRGRDTQYF.

Only a few counts were recorded for this clone. V usage is TRBV4-2 and J usage is TRBJ2-7; 10 nucleotides agree with TRBD1. This CDR3 is 14 amino acids long. The ends lost 5 bases at V and 5 bases at J; junction bases unmatched: 6. Germline CDR1 reads LGHNA; CDR2 reads YNFKEQ. This CDR3 reads CASSITGTGDEQYF. DNA for the CDR3: TGTGCCAGCAGCATAACCGGGACAGGGGACGAGCAGTACTTC.

This clone appeared a single time. The chain has TRBV5-1 and TRBJ2-1; 8 bases match TRBD2. Germline values: CDR1 SGHRS, CDR2 YFSETQ. The CDR3 spans 16 residues. J lost 9 bases, V lost 0 bases, and 11 bases had no gene match. CDR3 in DNA: TGCGCCAGCAGCTTGGCCGGGACGGGGGGGCAAGGTGAGCAGTTCTTC. It yields the protein CASSLAGTGGQGEQFF.

The rearrangement joins TRBV30 to TRBJ1-3; D might be TRBD1 (6 bases). The germline V gene encodes CDR1 GTSNPN and CDR2 SVGIG (reference sequence). V dropped 5 bases and J dropped 3 bases, with 17 bases sitting between them. The CDR3 has 15 amino acids. The CDR3 coding sequence is TGTGCCTGGGATCAGGGGATTCTGAATGGAAACACCATATATTTT. It encodes CAWDQGILNGNTIYF.

This chain links TRBV7-2 with TRBJ1-1; D might be TRBD1 (5 bases). V was clipped by 2 bases and J by 1 base, with 11 bases between them. CDR1 is SGHTA and CDR2 is FQGNSA in the germline V gene. This CDR3 is 15 amino acids long. CDR3 nucleotides: TGTGCCAGCAGCTTAATAGGGGTCAGGAACACTGAAGCTTTCTTT. Residues: CASSLIGVRNTEAFF.

V gene TRBV6-6 combines with J gene TRBJ2-7, with TRBD2 identical over 7 bases. J lost 1 base, V lost 4 bases, and 1 base had no gene match. CDR3 length equals 13 residues. CDR1 and CDR2 from the germline V gene are MNHNY and SVGAGI (reference sequence). The CDR3 coding sequence is TGTGCCAGCAGTTCAGCGGGGTCCTACGAGCAGTACTTC. Translating it yields CASSSAGSYEQYF.

This clone turned up a few times. The chain employs TRBV18 and TRBJ1-2; 7 nucleotides line up with TRBD1. V was clipped by 3 bases and J by 2 bases; unmatched bases: 3. The CDR3 totals 14 residues. From germline, CDR1 is KGHSH and CDR2 LQKENI. The CDR3 DNA is TGTGCCAGCTCACCGGGGGGACAGAACTATGGCTACACCTTC. It specifies CASSPGGQNYGYTF.

V and J are TRBV15 and TRBJ2-1; tentatively, D is TRBD2 (5 bases). Trimming took off 1 base at V and 2 bases at J, with 9 bases between the two ends. Germline V gene lookup returns CDR1 LNHNV and CDR2 YYDKDF (reference sequence). This CDR3 spans 15 amino acids. The chain's CDR3 is CATSRVHGTYNEQFF. As DNA, the CDR3 is TGTGCCACCAGCAGAGTGCACGGGACCTACAATGAGCAGTTCTTC.

This clone showed up just a few times. The rearrangement links TRBV5-1 to TRBJ2-1; D may be TRBD1 (6 bases). Germline V gene lookup returns CDR1 SGHRS and CDR2 YFSETQ. Deletions cut 0 bases from V and 6 bases from J, with 13 bases between. This CDR3 spans 15 amino acids. CDR3 nucleotide sequence: TGCGCCAGCAGCTTGGCGATACAGGGAAGCAATGAGCAGTTCTTC. Protein product: CASSLAIQGSNEQFF. Full variable domain (rest looked up from reference TRBV5-1 and TRBJ2-1): KAGVTQTPRYLIKTRGQQVTLSCSPISGHRSVSWYQQTPGQGLQFLFEYFSETQRNKGNFPGRFSGRQFSNSRSEMNVSTLELGDSALYLCASSLAIQGSNEQFFGPGTRLTVL.

The rearrangement links TRBV19 to TRBJ1-2; 9 nucleotides align to TRBD1. Germline V gives CDR1 LNHDA, CDR2 SQIVND (reference sequence). After removal of 6 bases from V and 8 bases from J, the junction contained 7 bases not matched to a gene. The CDR3 contains 13 residues. The CDR3: CASSTGTGIGYTF. For the CDR3, the DNA is TGTGCCAGTAGCACCGGGACAGGGATAGGCTACACCTTC.

This clone came up a few times. The chain is built from TRBV27 and TRBJ1-1, with TRBD1 as a possible D gene (5 bases). V lost 0 bases to trimming and J lost 1 base, with 9 bases between them. There are 15 residues in the CDR3. From germline, CDR1 is MNHEY and CDR2 SMNVEV (reference sequence). The DNA for the CDR3 is TGTGCCAGCAGTTTATCGCCAGGGTGGAACACTGAAGCTTTCTTT. It is translated as CASSLSPGWNTEAFF.

The rearrangement uses TRBV18 and TRBJ1-2, with D possibly being TRBD1 (5 bases). This CDR3 has 14 amino acids. V lost 1 base and J 5 bases, leaving 11 bases between the germline ends. Looked up from germline, CDR1 is KGHSH and CDR2 is LQKENI. The CDR3 is CASSPLARVYGYTF. CDR3 nucleotides: TGTGCCAGCTCACCACTTGCCAGGGTTTATGGCTACACCTTC.